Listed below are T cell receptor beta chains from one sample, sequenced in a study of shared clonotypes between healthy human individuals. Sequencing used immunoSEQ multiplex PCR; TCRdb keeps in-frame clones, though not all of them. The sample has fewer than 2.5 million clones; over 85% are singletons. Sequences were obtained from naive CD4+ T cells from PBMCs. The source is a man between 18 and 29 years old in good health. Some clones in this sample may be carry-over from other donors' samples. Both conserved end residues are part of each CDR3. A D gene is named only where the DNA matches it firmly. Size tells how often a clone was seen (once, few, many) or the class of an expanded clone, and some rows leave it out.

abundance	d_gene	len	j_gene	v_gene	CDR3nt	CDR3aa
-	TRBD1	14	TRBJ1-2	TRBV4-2	TGTGCCAGCAGCACCGGGACAGGGGACTATGGCTACACCTTC	CASSTGTGDYGYTF
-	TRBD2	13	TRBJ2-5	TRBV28	TGTGCCAGCAGTTTGGGAGGGGAAGAGACCCAGTACTTC	CASSLGGEETQYF
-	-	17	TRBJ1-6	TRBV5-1	TGCGCCAGCAGCTTGACGATTACAGGACAGAATAATTCACCCCTCCACTTT	CASSLTITGQNNSPLHF
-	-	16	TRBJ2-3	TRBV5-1	TGCGCCAGCAGCTCGGGTTCCAGCGGGCACACAGATACGCAGTATTTT	CASSSGSSGHTDTQYF
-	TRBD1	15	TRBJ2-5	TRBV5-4	TGTGCCAGCAGCTTGAGACAGGGGCTTGGGGAGACCCAGTACTTC	CASSLRQGLGETQYF
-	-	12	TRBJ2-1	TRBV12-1	TGTGCCAGCAGCTCTAGGGACCCAGAACCGTTCTTC	CASSSRDPEPFF
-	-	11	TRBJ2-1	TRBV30	TGTGCCTGGAGGCGGTACAATGAGCAGTTCTTC	CAWRRYNEQFF
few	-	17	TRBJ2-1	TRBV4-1	TGCGCCAGCAGCCTCTCCCCCGGGGGCGTCGGGTGGGATGAGCAGTTCTTC	CASSLSPGGVGWDEQFF
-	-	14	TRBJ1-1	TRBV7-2	TGTGCCAGCAGCCGGGCCGCGACCTCCACTGAAGCTTTCTTT	CASSRAATSTEAFF
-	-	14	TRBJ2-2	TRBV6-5	TGTGCCAGCAGTTTTCAGGGGTTGGCCGGGGAGCTGTTTTTT	CASSFQGLAGELFF